The 17 T cell receptor beta chains listed next were all sequenced from one sample in a study of T cells after yellow fever vaccination. TCRdb re-analysed the 5' RACE reads in MiXCR, keeping a single row per CDR3 protein. This sample has some 500,000 distinct CDR3 sequences, with roughly 14% found just once. The source material was PBMCs, sampled on the day of the yellow fever booster vaccination. Source of these receptors: a man younger than 45 who received the YFV17D yellow fever vaccine.

The rearrangement joins TRBV10-3 to TRBJ1-5; D is undetermined. The CDR3 extends over 15 amino acids. Trimming took 8 bases from V and 1 from J, leaving 15 bases between them. Per the germline V gene, CDR1 is ENHRY and CDR2 is SYGVKD. CDR3 sequence reads: CAIQNTSGSNQPQHF. As DNA, the CDR3 is TGTGCCATCCAAAACACCTCTGGAAGCAATCAGCCCCAGCATTTT.

This clonotype was picked up many times. This rearrangement joins TRBV15 to TRBJ2-5; 8 nucleotides align to TRBD2. This CDR3 has 14 residues. The V gene's germline CDR1 is LNHNV and CDR2 YYDKDF (reference sequence). Trimming cost V 1 base and J 5 bases; bases outside gene matches: 3. The CDR3 DNA follows: TGTGCCACCAGCAGAGGACTAGCGAAGGAGACCCAGTACTTC. Translated: CATSRGLAKETQYF. The full variable domain, its missing parts supplied by reference TRBV15 and TRBJ2-5, is DAMVIQNPRYQVTQFGKPVTLSCSQTLNHNVMYWYQQKSSQAPKLLFHYYDKDFNNEADTPDNFQSRRPNTSFCFLDIRSPGLGDTAMYLCATSRGLAKETQYFGPGTRLLVL.

A few counts support this clonotype. The J gene is TRBJ1-2, the V gene TRBV20-1, with a weak D call TRBD1 (6 bases). The CDR3 consists of 17 residues. Germline V gene data show CDR1 as DFQATT and CDR2 as SNEGSKA (reference sequence). Trimming shortened V by 5 bases and J by 3 bases, and 25 bases separated the two germline ends. This CDR3 is CSAGWVGADYPHYGYTF. The CDR3 DNA reads as TGCAGTGCTGGCTGGGTGGGGGCAGATTATCCCCACTATGGCTACACCTTC.

This clonotype showed up just a few times. The V call is TRBV14, the J call TRBJ2-3, with TRBD2 matching 13 bases. The germline V gene encodes CDR1 SGHDN and CDR2 FVKESK. The junction had 7 bases not matched to a gene; V was cut back by 4 bases and J by 6 bases. This CDR3 region has 16 residues. This CDR3 reads CASSLIRTSGSDTQYF. As DNA, the CDR3 is TGTGCCAGCAGCCTGATACGGACTAGCGGGAGTGATACGCAGTATTTT. Variable domain in full (rest from reference TRBV14 and TRBJ2-3): EAGVTQFPSHSVIEKGQTVTLRCDPISGHDNLYWYRRVMGKEIKFLLHFVKESKQDESGMPNNRFLAERTGGTYSTLKVQPAELEDSGVYFCASSLIRTSGSDTQYFGPGTRLTVL.

As DNA, the CDR3 is TGTGCCACCCAATGGGGGTATTCACCCCTCCACTTT. It yields the protein CATQWGYSPLHF. The J gene is TRBJ1-6, the V gene TRBV6-6; TRBD1 is a possible D gene (5 bases). Trimming pared 10 bases from V and 8 bases from J, leaving 12 bases between. The CDR3 totals 12 residues. Germline loops: CDR1 MNHNY, CDR2 SVGAGI (reference sequence).

The gene calls are TRBV7-2 and TRBJ2-5; D gene unclear. V gave up 2 bases and J gave up 5 bases, with 12 bases separating them. The CDR3 consists of 14 residues. Looked up from germline, CDR1 is SGHTA and CDR2 is FQGNSA. The CDR3, as DNA: TGTGCCAGCAGCTTACTCTTTTCCTCGGAGACCCAGTACTTC. Amino acids: CASSLLFSSETQYF.

V and J are TRBV19 and TRBJ1-5, with TRBD1 matching 7 bases. From germline, CDR1 is LNHDA and CDR2 SQIVND (reference sequence). Trimming cost V 9 bases and J 2 bases; bases outside gene matches: 13. The CDR3 length is 16 residues. Here the CDR3 reads CASRTQGGGGNQPQHF. As DNA, the CDR3 is TGTGCCAGCCGGACCCAGGGGGGCGGTGGCAATCAGCCCCAGCATTTT.

This clonotype was detected only a few times. This chain uses TRBV19 with TRBJ2-5, with D tentatively TRBD2 (5 bases). This CDR3 is built from 13 residues. Deletions cut 6 bases from V and 2 bases from J, with 10 bases between. Germline assignment: CDR1 LNHDA and CDR2 SQIVND (reference sequence). Written as DNA, the CDR3 is TGTGCCAGTAGGAGGGAGAGACAAGAGACCCAGTACTTC. Residues: CASRRERQETQYF. The whole variable domain, filled in from reference TRBV19 and TRBJ2-5, reads DGGITQSPKYLFRKEGQNVTLSCEQNLNHDAMYWYRQDPGQGLRLIYYSQIVNDFQKGDIAEGYSVSREKKESFPLTVTSAQKNPTAFYLCASRRERQETQYFGPGTRLLVL.

The chain combines TRBV4-3 with TRBJ2-7; D uncertain. Trimming removed 0 bases at V and 4 bases at J, with 13 bases between. CDR1 LGHNA and CDR2 YSLEER come from the germline V gene. This CDR3 is 15 amino acids long. DNA of the CDR3: TGCGCCAGCAGCCAAGATCCGTCCTCTACATACGAGCAGTACTTC. Its translation: CASSQDPSSTYEQYF.

This rearrangement joins TRBV7-2 to TRBJ2-2; D is possibly TRBD1 or TRBD2 (5 bases each). Germline V gene sequence: CDR1 SGHTA, CDR2 FQGNSA. Trimming took 10 bases from V and 8 from J, leaving 20 bases between them. The CDR3 runs to 14 residues. The DNA for the CDR3 is TGTGCCATCCCAACGGGACCCGAGGAAGGGGAGCTGTTTTTT. Its protein is CAIPTGPEEGELFF.

The table lists this clonotype with many counts. This sequence joins TRBV7-8 and TRBJ2-1; D gene uncertain. V lost 5 bases and J lost 2, with 10 bases in between. Germline values: CDR1 SGHVS, CDR2 FQNEAQ. The CDR3 is made up of 14 amino acids. DNA for the CDR3: TGTGCCAGCAGCCATCGACCGACCTACAATGAGCAGTTCTTC. This gives the protein CASSHRPTYNEQFF.

The chain carries TRBV5-1 and TRBJ2-5; TRBD1 or TRBD2 may be the D gene (5 bases each). Germline V gives CDR1 SGHRS, CDR2 YFSETQ. The CDR3 extends over 14 amino acids. V lost 4 bases to trimming and J lost 5 bases, with 15 bases between them. The CDR3 DNA sequence: TGCGCCAGCAGCCATACGGGACCTCGGGAGACCCAGTACTTC. Protein sequence: CASSHTGPRETQYF.

This clonotype was recorded a few times. This rearrangement joins TRBV7-2 to TRBJ2-3; 10 bases fit TRBD2. This CDR3 is built from 17 residues. The junction had 10 bases not matched to a gene; V was cut back by 5 bases and J by 2 bases. Looked up from germline, CDR1 is SGHTA and CDR2 is FQGNSA. The CDR3 is CASSTQITSGNTDTQYF. The CDR3 DNA reads as TGTGCCAGCAGCACGCAAATCACTAGCGGGAACACAGATACGCAGTATTTT.

The sample holds a few counts of this clonotype. The genes are TRBV29-1 and TRBJ1-5; D unclear. V was cut by 7 bases and J by 0 bases, with 13 bases left in between. The V gene's germline CDR1 is SQVTM and CDR2 ANQGSEA. There are 14 residues in the CDR3. In DNA form, the CDR3 reads TGCAGCGCACGGCGGCAGTATAGCAATCAGCCCCAGCATTTT. Encoded protein: CSARRQYSNQPQHF.

In this sample, this clonotype turned up a few times. The rearrangement links TRBV4-3 to TRBJ2-1; possible D gene TRBD2, 6 bases. This CDR3 spans 13 amino acids. Germline CDR1 reads LGHNA; CDR2 reads YSLEER. V gave up 4 bases and J gave up 10 bases, with 14 bases separating them. This chain's CDR3 is CASSLSGGYEQFF. CDR3 bases: TGCGCCAGCAGCCTTAGCGGAGGATACGAGCAGTTCTTC.

This clonotype showed up many times. The chain employs TRBV7-2 and TRBJ2-7; D might be TRBD2 (6 bases). Germline CDR1 is SGHTA and CDR2 is FQGNSA. This CDR3 is 14 amino acids long. V lost 2 bases, J lost 2 bases, and 10 bases lay in between. In DNA form, the CDR3 reads TGTGCCAGCAGCTTACAGGGACTCACCTACGAGCAGTACTTC. Its translation: CASSLQGLTYEQYF.

V gene TRBV9 combines with J gene TRBJ2-7; 8 bases map to TRBD1. Trimming took 4 bases from V and 2 from J; bases not matched to a gene: 8. Germline CDR1 is SGDLS and CDR2 is YYNGEE. This CDR3 comprises 15 residues. In nucleotides, the CDR3 is TGTGCCAGCAGCCCCCGGACAGGGAGCCCCTACGAGCAGTACTTC. Protein sequence: CASSPRTGSPYEQYF. Together with reference TRBV9 and TRBJ2-7, the CDR3 gives the full variable domain: DSGVTQTPKHLITATGQRVTLRCSPRSGDLSVYWYQQSLDQGLQFLIQYYNGEERAKGNILERFSAQQFPDLHSELNLSSLELGDSALYFCASSPRTGSPYEQYFGPGTRLTVT.